The clone carrying this TCR beta chain was picked up many times. This sample is part of a study of T-cell reconstitution after alpha-beta-depleted transplantation in children. The CDR3 is 16 residues long. The germline V gene has CDR1 LGHNA and CDR2 YSLEER. The V gene end was trimmed by 0 bases and the J gene end by 2 bases; junction bases not matched to a gene: 4. For TCRbeta, the library was prepared with unique molecular identifiers. TCRdb passed the PCR reads through MiXCR, listing each CDR3 protein once. The repertoire holds about 230,000 distinct CDR3 sequences, with more than 10% as singletons.

The genes are TRBV4-3 and TRBJ2-1, with 7 bases fitting TRBD1. Here the sequenced sample was PBMCs from the stem cell graft donor, taken from the stem cell graft. The clonotype was recovered from a human donor who donated a stem cell graft to a child with acute lymphoblastic leukemia. The CDR3 is CASSQEGTVAYNEQFF. CDR3 DNA: TGCGCCAGCAGCCAAGAGGGGACAGTGGCCTACAATGAGCAGTTCTTC.